The following is a T cell receptor beta chain sequence with its context. Its antigen is currently unknown. Time point in this sample: sample taken at primary tumor resection. Unsorted samples of tumor, nontumor lung or frozen PBMC had their whole RNA sequenced. The cohort: roughly 72 early-stage, untreated non-small cell lung cancer patients. The CDR3 spans 15 residues. V was clipped by 5 bases and J by 4 bases; unmatched bases: 4. TCR cDNA molecules were tagged individually, and each one carried a unique molecular identifier. TCRdb passed the 5' RACE reads through MiXCR, listing each CDR3 protein once. The sample has around 63,000 distinct CDR3 sequences, approximately 8.9% seen once; the top ten hold over 12%. These data are taken from a study of spatial heterogeneity in lung cancer. Across the study: Across the raw uncorrected reads, a unique TCR and UMI combination was observed, on average, more than ten times. Study results and caveats: More often at tumor resection than at routine follow-up, ubiquitous expanded tumor TCRs were detected in the blood.

The V call is TRBV12-3 or TRBV12-4, the J call TRBJ2-2; the match to TRBD1 covers 10 bases. The specimen was PBMCs, collected at surgery. The sequence was collected from a female donor with early-stage non-small cell lung cancer. This CDR3 reads CASSPGQGGTGELFF. CDR3 nucleotides: TGTGCCAGCAGTCCAGGACAGGGGGGCACCGGGGAGCTGTTTTTT.